This T cell receptor (beta chain) appears in the sequencing data of a study of T cells in tuberculosis. Method: immunoSEQ multiplex PCR; TCRdb's copy keeps in-frame clones and lacks some. Here the sample spans about 25,000 clones, around nine tenths being singletons. V was pared by 4 bases and J by 0 bases, with 15 bases between. The CDR3 is 16 residues long. The germline CDR1 and CDR2 sequences are SGHDT and YYEEEE. The sequenced sample consisted of PBMCs. This TCR derives from a donor aged 10-29 years with latent tuberculosis or without tuberculosis infection. Some clones in this sample may be carry-over from other donors' samples. The rearrangement joins TRBV5-6 to TRBJ2-3; no definite D call. Here the CDR3 reads CASSPDVRQSTDTQYF. The CDR3 DNA reads as TGTGCCAGCAGCCCAGACGTGCGGCAGAGCACAGATACGCAGTATTTT.